The 20 T cell receptor beta chains given below trace back to one sample, sequenced in a study of blood T cell repertoires in COVID-19. Some clones are missing from TCRdb's copy, which holds only in-frame ones; the method was immunoSEQ multiplex PCR. The repertoire holds 90,000 to 130,000 clones, with roughly 79% as singletons. The sample taken for sequencing was peripheral blood. These receptors were obtained from a woman over 75 with active or convalescent COVID-19.

The chain is built from TRBV30 and TRBJ2-1; TRBD2 matches 13 bases. CDR1 and CDR2 (germline): GTSNPN, SVGIG (reference sequence). J gave up 7 bases and V 3 bases, and 3 bases lay outside the gene matches. The CDR3 runs 14 residues. CDR3 region: CAWRGLAGFNEQFF. As DNA, the CDR3 is TGTGCCTGGAGGGGACTAGCGGGATTTAATGAGCAGTTCTTC.

The CDR3 DNA is TGTGCCAGCAGGACCGGGACAGGGGATAACTATGGCTACACCTTC. Protein product: CASRTGTGDNYGYTF. The V and J genes are TRBV28 and TRBJ1-2, with 10 positions matching TRBD1. Germline CDR1 reads MDHEN; CDR2 reads SYDVKM. The V gene end was trimmed by 6 bases and the J gene end by 1 base; junction bases not matched to a gene: 5. CDR3 size: 15 residues.

The chain links TRBV7-9 to TRBJ1-2, with TRBD1 identical over 8 bases. The CDR3 contains 16 residues. Germline CDR1 and CDR2: SEHNR and FQNEAQ (reference sequence). V lost 4 bases and J lost 0; bases outside the gene matches: 7. For the CDR3, the DNA is TGTGCCAGCAGCTCCTGGACAGGGCAAGCTAACTATGGCTACACCTTC. Amino acids: CASSSWTGQANYGYTF.

This clone was counted a few times. Mismatch with germline at one junction end may stem from a read error. This chain links TRBV2 with TRBJ1-6; D unresolved. Germline CDR1 is SNHLY and CDR2 is FYNNEI. This CDR3 has 16 amino acids. CDR3 in amino acids: CASREAPSSYNSPLHF. The CDR3 nucleotides are TGTGCCAGCAGGGAAGCCCCGAGCTCCTATAATTCACCCCTCCACTTT.

A few counts support this clone. The rearrangement joins TRBV6-2 or TRBV6-3 to TRBJ1-2; 7 nucleotides line up with TRBD1. This CDR3 spans 16 amino acids. CDR1 and CDR2 (germline): MNHEY, SVGEGT. After removal of 2 bases from V and 8 bases from J, the junction contained 14 bases not matched to a gene. This chain's CDR3 is CASSYSRGQASRGYTF. The DNA of the CDR3 is TGTGCCAGCAGTTACAGTCGAGGACAGGCCTCTAGGGGCTACACCTTC.

This clone occurred once. This chain links TRBV10-3 with TRBJ1-2; D gene ambiguous. The CDR3 is 16 residues long. Per germline, CDR1 ENHRY and CDR2 SYGVKD. Trimming removed 4 bases at V and 4 bases at J, with 19 bases between. The CDR3 protein is CAISGREDARSYGYTF. CDR3 bases: TGTGCCATCAGTGGGAGGGAGGACGCACGAAGCTATGGCTACACCTTC.

This chain links TRBV7-8 with TRBJ2-7, with 8 bases identical to TRBD2. CDR1 and CDR2 (germline): SGHVS, FQNEAQ. This CDR3 has 15 residues. Trimming took 2 bases from V and 0 from J; bases not matched to a gene: 3. CDR3 loop: CASSLLAGLSYEQYF. The CDR3 nucleotides are TGTGCCAGCAGCTTACTAGCGGGCCTCTCCTACGAGCAGTACTTC.

The V gene is TRBV7-9, the J gene TRBJ2-3; possible D gene TRBD1, 5 bases. V lost 5 bases and J lost 0, with 12 bases in between. CDR1 and CDR2 from the germline V gene are SEHNR and FQNEAQ (reference sequence). This CDR3 spans 15 amino acids. The CDR3 DNA follows: TGTGCCAGCAGCCAGGGTTTTATCAGCACAGATACGCAGTATTTT. This gives the protein CASSQGFISTDTQYF.

V and J are TRBV21-1 and TRBJ1-3; the D call in the table, TRBD1, was not verified against the DNA. TRBV21-1 is labeled a pseudogene. The CDR3 runs 20 residues. CDR3 sequence reads: CASSKALFPSKGLAGNTIYF. Written as DNA, the CDR3 is TGTGCCAGCAGCAAAGCGCTTTTCCCTAGTAAGGGGCTGGCTGGAAACACCATATATTTT.

The rearrangement joins TRBV5-1 to TRBJ2-2; the match to TRBD2 covers 8 bases. Losses at the gene ends were 1 base for V and 5 bases for J; bases not matched to a gene: 16. Germline CDR1 reads SGHRS; CDR2 reads YFSETQ. The CDR3 extends over 19 amino acids. CDR3 in DNA: TGCGCCAGCAGCTTGCCTCCACTAGCGGCCTCCTCTAGTACCGGGGAGCTGTTTTTT. Residues: CASSLPPLAASSSTGELFF.

This chain connects TRBV19 to TRBJ1-2, with D maybe TRBD1 (5 bases). V gave up 5 bases and J gave up 7 bases, with 20 bases separating them. CDR3 length equals 15 residues. Germline V lookup: CDR1 LNHDA, CDR2 SQIVND (reference sequence). The CDR3 bases are TGTGCCAGTAGTCAAGAGGAGGGGAGGTCGGCTGGCTACACCTTC. Protein product: CASSQEEGRSAGYTF.

The chain is built from TRBV7-2 and TRBJ1-3, with D possibly matching TRBD1 (5 bases). In germline, CDR1 is SGHTA, CDR2 FQGNSA. This CDR3 has 16 amino acids. V was cut by 2 bases and J by 4 bases, with 15 bases left in between. CDR3 DNA: TGTGCCAGCAGCTTAAGGGCCAGGGACTTCGGAAACACCATATATTTT. The encoded protein is CASSLRARDFGNTIYF.

The V call is TRBV6-6, the J call TRBJ1-2; 7 nucleotides align to TRBD1. Germline lookup yields CDR1 MNHNY and CDR2 SVGAGI (reference sequence). V lost 2 bases and J lost 6; bases outside the gene matches: 6. The CDR3 is made up of 14 amino acids. CDR3 region: CASSYTDRWDGYTF. In nucleotides, the CDR3 is TGTGCCAGCAGTTACACGGACAGGTGGGATGGCTACACCTTC.

The chain couples TRBV10-3 to TRBJ2-7; 8 bases are shared with TRBD1. V shed 7 bases and J 1 base; nucleotides not matched to a gene: 9. The CDR3 loop spans 15 amino acids. Germline assignment: CDR1 ENHRY and CDR2 SYGVKD. The CDR3 reads CAINPGGSLSYEQYF. The CDR3 DNA sequence: TGTGCCATCAACCCAGGGGGCAGTCTTTCCTACGAGCAGTACTTC.

This clone has more than one count but fewer than ten. The genes are TRBV6-1 and TRBJ2-7; tentative D call: TRBD1 (6 bases). The CDR3 totals 14 residues. Germline CDR1 reads MNHNS; CDR2 reads SASEGT. Trimming took 2 bases from V and 3 from J, leaving 11 bases between them. The DNA for the CDR3 is TGTGCCAGCAGTGAAAGGGACACCTACTACGAGCAGTACTTC. Its translation: CASSERDTYYEQYF.

The gene calls are TRBV7-3 and TRBJ2-5, with D possibly matching TRBD2 (6 bases). The CDR3 consists of 14 residues. CDR1 and CDR2 (germline): SGHTA, FQGTGA. The ends were cut back, 5 bases at V and 4 bases at J, with 14 bases in the middle. The CDR3: CASSPGSGGETQYF. In nucleotides, the CDR3 is TGTGCCAGCAGCCCCGGGTCCGGGGGAGAGACCCAGTACTTC.

V usage is TRBV5-1 and J usage is TRBJ1-6, with 10 bases lining up with TRBD1. Germline V lookup: CDR1 SGHRS, CDR2 YFSETQ. After removal of 0 bases from V and 8 bases from J, the junction contained 2 bases not matched to a gene. The CDR3 covers 15 residues. The CDR3 nucleotides read TGCGCCAGCAGCTTGGAGGGACAGGGGCATTCACCCCTCCACTTT. Translated, it gives CASSLEGQGHSPLHF.

This clone was recorded a few times. The J gene is TRBJ2-2, the V gene TRBV5-1; D is possibly TRBD1 (6 bases). This CDR3 is built from 16 residues. Germline-derived CDR1 and CDR2 are SGHRS and YFSETQ. V dropped 0 bases and J dropped 4 bases, with 13 bases sitting between them. The CDR3 DNA sequence: TGCGCCAGCAGCTTGGAGAGGACAGACGGCACCGGGGAGCTGTTTTTT. Translation: CASSLERTDGTGELFF.

This clone was observed a single time. The chain links TRBV2 to TRBJ1-3; D not resolved. Between the trimmed V and J ends, which lost 4 bases and 4 bases, there was a span of 5 bases. This CDR3 comprises 12 residues. Germline CDR1 reads SNHLY; CDR2 reads FYNNEI. Here the CDR3 reads CASSAGGNTIYF. The CDR3 nucleotides are TGTGCCAGCAGTGCCGGGGGAAACACCATATATTTT. Full variable domain (outside the CDR3, taken from reference TRBV2 and TRBJ1-3): EPEVTQTPSHQVTQMGQEVILRCVPISNHLYFYWYRQILGQKVEFLVSFYNNEISEKSEIFDDQFSVERPDGSNFTLKIRSTKLEDSAMYFCASSAGGNTIYFGEGSWLTVV.

The gene calls are TRBV4-3 and TRBJ2-7, with 7 bases fitting TRBD2. V lost 4 bases and J lost 6; bases outside the gene matches: 6. Germline V gene lookup returns CDR1 LGHNA and CDR2 YSLEER. The CDR3 spans 13 residues. CDR3 sequence: CASSREGQREQYF. The CDR3 DNA reads TGCGCCAGCAGCCGGGAGGGCCAGCGCGAGCAGTACTTC.